The 29 T cell receptor beta chains below were found in one sample sequenced in a study of T cells in Graves' hyperthyroidism and ophthalmopathy. Amplified regions were TCR beta CDR3 sequences from RNA transcripts. First-round RT-PCR with HTBI primers amplified the TCR CDR3 region. TCRdb independently ran MiXCR on the multiplex PCR reads; one entry per CDR3 protein. The data hold about 360,000 distinct CDR3 sequences, with approximately 13% observed a single time. The sequenced sample was blood. Receptors originate from a woman aged 18 to 35 with Graves' hyperthyroidism.

This clonotype has a count of ten or more. The chain uses TRBV3-1 and TRBJ2-5; 13 positions match TRBD2. The V segment lost 4 bases and the J segment 9 bases; nucleotides outside the gene matches: 14. The CDR3 runs 17 residues. Looked up from germline, CDR1 is LGHDT and CDR2 is YNNKEL (reference sequence). CDR3 region: CASSLGTSGNPFRAQYF. The CDR3 DNA follows: TGTGCCAGCAGCCTGGGGACTAGCGGGAACCCCTTCCGTGCCCAGTACTTC.

This clonotype was picked up many times. The genes are TRBV28 and TRBJ2-4, with D unclear. The CDR3 is made up of 14 amino acids. Germline assignment: CDR1 MDHEN and CDR2 SYDVKM. V gave up 6 bases and J gave up 8 bases, with 17 bases separating them. CDR3 loop: CASSRPASVDIQYF. The CDR3 DNA sequence: TGTGCCAGCAGCCGACCCGCGAGTGTTGACATTCAGTACTTC.

This clonotype was detected ten times or more. The chain joins TRBV27 to TRBJ2-1, with D perhaps matching TRBD2 (7 bases). Trimming pared 7 bases from V and 5 bases from J, leaving 18 bases between. CDR1 and CDR2 (germline): MNHEY, SMNVEV (reference sequence). The CDR3 is made up of 15 amino acids. Here the CDR3 reads CASTLRGAENNEQFF. Here the CDR3 DNA reads TGTGCCAGCACTCTCCGGGGGGCCGAGAACAATGAGCAGTTCTTC.

This chain uses TRBV27 with TRBJ2-1; D not certain. Germline V gene data show CDR1 as MNHEY and CDR2 as SMNVEV (reference sequence). The ends were cut back, 6 bases at V and 2 bases at J, with 11 bases in the middle. The CDR3 length is 14 residues. The CDR3 sequence is CASSPYDPYNEQFF. The CDR3 bases are TGTGCCAGCAGCCCATACGACCCCTACAATGAGCAGTTCTTC.

This clonotype was picked up many times. The chain links TRBV20-1 to TRBJ2-7; D perhaps matches TRBD1 (7 bases). Trimming removed 6 bases at V and 5 bases at J, with 11 bases between. This CDR3 region has 11 residues. CDR1 is DFQATT, CDR2 SNEGSKA, per germline (reference sequence). CDR3 nucleotide sequence: TGCAGTGCCGCAGGGGGGAACGAGCAGTACTTC. Translated: CSAAGGNEQYF.

This clonotype has more than one count but fewer than ten. The gene calls are TRBV7-2 and TRBJ2-6; 8 nucleotides agree with TRBD2. This CDR3 has 17 amino acids. Germline assignment: CDR1 SGHTA and CDR2 FQGNSA. After removal of 0 bases from V and 0 bases from J, the junction contained 1 base not matched to a gene. In DNA form, the CDR3 reads TGTGCCAGCAGCTTAGCTAGCGGGAACTCTGGGGCCAACGTCCTGACTTTC. Its protein is CASSLASGNSGANVLTF.

The sample holds many counts of this clonotype. The rearrangement joins TRBV27 to TRBJ2-3; D call uncertain. Germline assignment: CDR1 MNHEY and CDR2 SMNVEV (reference sequence). The CDR3 spans 16 residues. Between the trimmed V and J ends, which lost 0 bases and 0 bases, there was a span of 10 bases. The CDR3 here is CASSLSATSSTDTQYF. The CDR3 nucleotides read TGTGCCAGCAGTTTATCGGCTACCTCTAGCACAGATACGCAGTATTTT.

This clonotype was counted ten times or more. The chain links TRBV5-1 to TRBJ2-1, with 7 bases identical to TRBD1. This CDR3 is 15 amino acids long. Trimming at V came to 4 bases and at J to 4 bases, leaving 8 bases not matched to a gene. CDR1 and CDR2 (germline): SGHRS, YFSETQ. CDR3 DNA: TGCGCCAGCAGCACCTCCGGGACAGAGTACAATGAGCAGTTCTTC. It yields the protein CASSTSGTEYNEQFF.

This clonotype was seen repeatedly, ten times or more. The chain has TRBV12-3 or TRBV12-4 and TRBJ1-2; D may be TRBD1 (5 bases). Trimming removed 4 bases from V and 8 bases from J, with 23 bases in between. CDR3 length equals 16 residues. For the CDR3, the DNA is TGTGCCAGCAGTTACGTCCCTCTGGGGGGTGAAGAGGGCTACACCTTC. Amino acid sequence: CASSYVPLGGEEGYTF.

This clonotype has a count of ten or more. This chain joins TRBV30 and TRBJ2-5; D might be TRBD2 (5 bases). V lost 1 base and J lost 4, with 7 bases in between. Per the germline V gene, CDR1 is GTSNPN and CDR2 is SVGIG (reference sequence). This CDR3 is built from 12 residues. Here the CDR3 DNA reads TGTGCCTGGAGTGGAGGACTAGAGACCCAGTACTTC. This encodes CAWSGGLETQYF.

V usage is TRBV7-2 and J usage is TRBJ1-6, with a weak D call TRBD1 (6 bases). Germline-derived CDR1 and CDR2 are SGHTA and FQGNSA. The CDR3 contains 18 residues. The germline V and J ends were trimmed by 5 bases and 6 bases, with 23 bases remaining between them. The CDR3 coding sequence is TGTGCCAGCAGCGCCCAGGCGGGGGGGCGCTTTAGTAATTCACCCCTCCACTTT. Its protein product is CASSAQAGGRFSNSPLHF. Variable domain in full (rest from reference TRBV7-2 and TRBJ1-6): GAGVSQSPSNKVTEKGKDVELRCDPISGHTALYWYRQSLGQGLEFLIYFQGNSAPDKSGLPSDRFSAERTGGSVSTLTIQRTQQEDSAVYLCASSAQAGGRFSNSPLHFGNGTRLTVT.

This clonotype came up many times. The rearrangement links TRBV12-3 or TRBV12-4 to TRBJ2-5, with 14 bases that match TRBD2. V was pared by 5 bases and J by 5 bases, with 10 bases of the junction left unmatched. The CDR3 runs 17 residues. The DNA for the CDR3 is TGTGCCAGCAGTCACATCCCTAGGACTAGCGGGAGGGAGACCCAGTACTTC. This encodes CASSHIPRTSGRETQYF.

This clonotype has a handful of counts. As DNA, the CDR3 is TGTGCCAGCAGCTACAGGGATGATCAGCCCCAGCATTTT. As protein: CASSYRDDQPQHF. The rearrangement links TRBV5-6 to TRBJ1-5; TRBD1 is a possible D gene (6 bases). The germline V and J ends were trimmed by 3 bases and 5 bases, with 9 bases remaining between them. The germline gives CDR1 SGHDT, CDR2 YYEEEE. The CDR3 loop spans 13 amino acids.

This clonotype was seen many times. The chain combines TRBV24-1 with TRBJ2-1; 14 nucleotides align to TRBD2. This CDR3 is 16 amino acids long. Germline-derived CDR1 and CDR2 are KGHDR and SFDVKD. The junction had 10 bases not matched to a gene; V was cut back by 7 bases and J by 9 bases. The CDR3 is CATSPPGLAGVGEQFF. The CDR3 coding sequence is TGTGCCACCAGCCCCCCGGGACTAGCGGGAGTGGGTGAGCAGTTCTTC.

V is TRBV19 and J is TRBJ1-1, with D hard to call. The CDR3 covers 11 residues. V was clipped by 0 bases and J by 11 bases, with 7 bases between them. Looked up from germline, CDR1 is LNHDA and CDR2 is SQIVND (reference sequence). The CDR3 DNA follows: TGTGCCAGTAGTATAGACGATACGGCTTTCTTT. Translation gives CASSIDDTAFF.

This clonotype was counted at least ten times. This chain links TRBV7-9 with TRBJ1-1, with D unresolved. Germline CDR1 is SEHNR and CDR2 is FQNEAQ (reference sequence). Trimming left V 5 bases short and J 4 bases short, with 17 bases between. The CDR3 consists of 15 residues. As DNA, the CDR3 is TGTGCCAGCAGCCCCCCGCCGGGGATCGGCACTGAAGCTTTCTTT. Translated: CASSPPPGIGTEAFF.

This clonotype was detected many times. The CDR3 nucleotides are TGTGCCAGCAGTGGCCTAGCGGGAGGCCGAGAGCAGTTCTTC. Translated, it gives CASSGLAGGREQFF. This rearrangement joins TRBV25-1 to TRBJ2-1; 11 positions agree with TRBD2. Looked up from germline, CDR1 is MGHDK and CDR2 is SYGVNS. This CDR3 is built from 14 residues. The V and J ends lost 4 bases and 10 bases, in that order; junction bases with no gene match: 6. Full variable domain (remainder filled in from reference TRBV25-1 and TRBJ2-1): EADIYQTPRYLVIGTGKKITLECSQTMGHDKMYWYQQDPGMELHLIHYSYGVNSTEKGDLSSESTVSRIRTEHFPLTLESARPSHTSQYLCASSGLAGGREQFFGPGTRLTVL.

In this sample, this clonotype turned up many times. V is TRBV20-1 and J is TRBJ2-1; TRBD2 agrees at 13 bases. Germline CDR1 DFQATT, CDR2 SNEGSKA (reference sequence). With V trimmed by 3 bases and J by 8 bases, 4 bases remained unmatched. This CDR3 contains 14 residues. CDR3 sequence reads: CSARTSGRRDEQFF. CDR3 DNA: TGCAGTGCTAGGACTAGCGGGAGGAGGGATGAGCAGTTCTTC.

This clonotype was counted many times. The chain recombines TRBV7-9 with TRBJ1-3, with TRBD1 identical over 7 bases. The CDR3 is made up of 18 amino acids. The germline V gene encodes CDR1 SEHNR and CDR2 FQNEAQ (reference sequence). Trimming took 4 bases from V and 3 from J; bases not matched to a gene: 15. CDR3 sequence: CASSSLASRDSYGNTIYF. CDR3 DNA: TGTGCCAGCAGCTCCCTTGCCTCCCGGGACAGCTATGGAAACACCATATATTTT.

In this sample, this clonotype turned up many times. This chain uses TRBV11-3 with TRBJ2-6, with D possibly called TRBD1 or TRBD2 (5 bases each). Trimming removed 6 bases at V and 0 bases at J, with 15 bases between. Germline V CDR1 and CDR2: SGHNT, YENEEA. CDR3 size: 17 residues. The DNA for the CDR3 is TGTGCCAGCAGGAAGGTGTCGGGGCCCTCTGGGGCCAACGTCCTGACTTTC. Protein sequence: CASRKVSGPSGANVLTF.

There are many counts of this clonotype. The CDR3 region is CASSLFDRSEQFF. CDR3 DNA: TGTGCCAGCAGCTTATTTGACAGAAGTGAGCAGTTCTTC. The chain employs TRBV11-2 and TRBJ2-1; possible D gene TRBD1, 5 bases. The CDR3 length is 13 residues. The V end lost 2 bases, the J end lost 9 bases, and 11 bases lay between the germline ends. Germline V gives CDR1 SGHAT, CDR2 FQNNGV.

This clonotype was counted at least ten times. The gene calls are TRBV28 and TRBJ2-2; 9 bases map to TRBD2. The CDR3 consists of 14 residues. Germline V gene lookup returns CDR1 MDHEN and CDR2 SYDVKM. The V segment lost 7 bases and the J segment 6 bases; nucleotides outside the gene matches: 6. The CDR3 bases are TGTGCCAGCACCGCCGGACTAGCGTCCGGGGAGCTGTTTTTT. Its protein product is CASTAGLASGELFF.

This clonotype occurred a few times. This sequence joins TRBV6-2 or TRBV6-3 and TRBJ2-7; D is possibly TRBD2 (6 bases). The length of the CDR3 is 15 residues. Deletions cut 6 bases from V and 5 bases from J, with 20 bases between. Germline CDR1 MNHEY, CDR2 SVGEGT. The CDR3: CASRNTGTGFHEQYF. CDR3 DNA: TGTGCCAGCAGAAATACCGGGACTGGCTTCCACGAGCAGTACTTC.

Points on this clonotype: This may come from a read error, since a much larger clone is one base off. The V and J genes are TRBV6-2 or TRBV6-3 and TRBJ1-1, with TRBD1 matching 7 bases. This CDR3 is 14 amino acids long. Germline loops: CDR1 MNHEY, CDR2 SVGEGT. With V trimmed by 7 bases and J by 4 bases, 9 bases remained unmatched. The CDR3 is CASMVEYRGTEAFF. In nucleotides, the CDR3 is TGTGCCAGCATGGTAGAATACAGGGGCACTGAAGCTTTCTTT.

This clonotype has only a few counts. The gene calls are TRBV19 and TRBJ2-1; TRBD2 matches 7 bases. CDR1 and CDR2 (germline): LNHDA, SQIVND (reference sequence). The CDR3 has 15 residues. Losses at the gene ends were 1 base for V and 8 bases for J; bases not matched to a gene: 8. This CDR3 reads CASSIAGGRYDEQFF. In DNA, the CDR3 is TGTGCCAGTAGTATAGCGGGAGGCCGATACGATGAGCAGTTCTTC.

The CDR3 DNA reads as TGCGCCAGCAGCTCTGGCGGAGAATACAATGAGCAGTTCTTC. Translation gives CASSSGGEYNEQFF. This rearrangement joins TRBV5-1 to TRBJ2-1; no clear D gene. The CDR3 consists of 14 residues. The ends were cut back, 3 bases at V and 4 bases at J, with 11 bases in the middle. Germline loops: CDR1 SGHRS, CDR2 YFSETQ. Variable domain in full (rest from reference TRBV5-1 and TRBJ2-1): KAGVTQTPRYLIKTRGQQVTLSCSPISGHRSVSWYQQTPGQGLQFLFEYFSETQRNKGNFPGRFSGRQFSNSRSEMNVSTLELGDSALYLCASSSGGEYNEQFFGPGTRLTVL.

The chain combines TRBV4-1 with TRBJ2-1, with D perhaps TRBD1 (5 bases). Germline CDR1 reads MGHRA; CDR2 reads YSYEKL. The CDR3 spans 15 residues. V lost 2 bases and J 2 bases, leaving 10 bases between the germline ends. CDR3 amino acids: CASSQTQEAYNEQFF. The CDR3 DNA reads TGCGCCAGCAGCCAAACACAGGAAGCCTACAATGAGCAGTTCTTC.

Ten or more counts support this clonotype. The J gene is TRBJ1-2, the V gene TRBV20-1, with a tentative D call TRBD1 (6 bases). The length of the CDR3 is 13 residues. The ends were cut back, 5 bases at V and 2 bases at J, with 12 bases in the middle. The germline V gene has CDR1 DFQATT and CDR2 SNEGSKA (reference sequence). CDR3 sequence reads: CSAGDTHNYGYTF. CDR3 coding DNA: TGCAGTGCTGGGGACACGCACAACTATGGCTACACCTTC.

This chain uses TRBV4-2 with TRBJ2-6; D ambiguous. The CDR3 consists of 11 residues. The V gene lost 11 bases and the J gene lost 2 bases, with 4 bases spanning the gap. Germline V CDR1 and CDR2: LGHNA, YNFKEQ. Here the CDR3 reads CAVAGANVLTF. CDR3 in DNA: TGTGCCGTTGCTGGGGCCAACGTCCTGACTTTC.